A selection of T cell receptor beta chains follows, all from one sample in a study of T cell responses to AZD1222 COVID-19 vaccine. This table comes from immunoSEQ multiplex PCR, and its TCRdb copy is limited to in-frame clones, with some not included. The sample has 150,000 or so clones; around 92% are singletons. Sequencing used peripheral blood, obtained on day 0 of AZD1222 vaccination. Every receptor here comes from an adult in good health. Each CDR3 is given with its conserved first and last residue. A D gene is named only where the DNA matches it firmly.

d_gene: NA; j_gene: TRBJ1-1; v_gene: TRBV10-3; CDR3nt: TGTGCCATCAGGAGGGACCTAATGAACACTGAAGCTTTCTTT; CDR3aa: CAIRRDLMNTEAFF
d_gene: TRBD1; j_gene: TRBJ2-3; v_gene: TRBV9; CDR3nt: TGTGCCAGCACCCGTAGGACAGGGGTGGGAGATACGCAGTATTTT; CDR3aa: CASTRRTGVGDTQYF
d_gene: NA; j_gene: TRBJ2-7; v_gene: TRBV11-2; CDR3nt: TGTGCCAGCAGCTTCTCGACATTGACGTCCTACGAGCAGTACTTC; CDR3aa: CASSFSTLTSYEQYF
d_gene: NA; j_gene: TRBJ1-5; v_gene: TRBV3-1/TRBV3-2; CDR3nt: TGTGCCAGCAGCCAATCGGTATATAGCAATCAGCCCCAGCATTTT; CDR3aa: CASSQSVYSNQPQHF
d_gene: NA; j_gene: TRBJ2-6; v_gene: TRBV5-5; CDR3nt: TGTGCCAGCAGCTTGGCAGGCTCTGGGGCCAACGTCCTGACTTTC; CDR3aa: CASSLAGSGANVLTF
d_gene: NA; j_gene: TRBJ1-2; v_gene: TRBV28; CDR3nt: TGTGCCAGCAGCTGGGGTCTTTATGGCTACACCTTC; CDR3aa: CASSWGLYGYTF
d_gene: TRBD1; j_gene: TRBJ1-2; v_gene: TRBV14; CDR3nt: TGTGCCAGCAGCCAAAGCAGGACAGGGAGTATCGGTGGCTACACCTTC; CDR3aa: CASSQSRTGSIGGYTF
d_gene: NA; j_gene: TRBJ2-3; v_gene: TRBV2; CDR3nt: TGTGCCAGCAGTTTAGATACGCAGTATTTT; CDR3aa: CASSLDTQYF
d_gene: NA; j_gene: TRBJ2-3; v_gene: TRBV5-4; CDR3nt: TGTGCCAGCTTGGCATTTAGGGAATCGGATACGCAGTATTTT; CDR3aa: CASLAFRESDTQYF
d_gene: TRBD1; j_gene: TRBJ1-2; v_gene: TRBV5-6; CDR3nt: TGTGCCAGCAGGAGAGACAGGGTTGCCTATGGCTACACCTTC; CDR3aa: CASRRDRVAYGYTF
d_gene: NA; j_gene: TRBJ2-3; v_gene: TRBV27; CDR3nt: TGTGCCAGCAGTTTTTACAGGCGCCAAACTAGCACAGATACGCAGTATTTT; CDR3aa: CASSFYRRQTSTDTQYF